Listed below are T cell receptor beta chains from one sample, sequenced in a study of T cell responses to AZD1222 COVID-19 vaccine. The method was immunoSEQ multiplex PCR; TCRdb's version includes in-frame clones alone and lacks a portion of them. The repertoire holds 100,000 to 150,000 clones, with approximately 88% as singletons. The sequencing used peripheral blood, collected on day 0 of AZD1222 vaccination. These receptors all stem from an adult in good health. Each CDR3 is given with its conserved first and last residue. The D gene is left open where the match is weak. Rows give clone size only sometimes, using once, few, many, or a class for an expanded clone.

d_call	v_call	j_call	clone_size	cdr3_length	cdr3_aa	cdr3_nt
TRBD1	TRBV11-2	TRBJ1-2	once	15	CASTLEGAANYGYTF	TGTGCCAGCACCCTGGAGGGGGCCGCTAACTATGGCTACACCTTC
NA	TRBV11-2	TRBJ2-5	NA	14	CASSRDQVQETQYF	TGTGCCAGCAGCCGAGATCAGGTCCAAGAGACCCAGTACTTC
TRBD1	TRBV7-8	TRBJ2-7	NA	15	CASSLYWDSSYEQYF	TGTGCCAGCAGCTTATACTGGGACAGCTCCTACGAGCAGTACTTC
NA	TRBV2	TRBJ1-1	NA	13	CASSERGTSEAFF	TGTGCCAGCAGTGAACGGGGGACGTCTGAAGCTTTCTTT
TRBD1	TRBV7-7	TRBJ2-1	NA	15	CASSLGRGHYNEQFF	TGTGCCAGCAGCTTAGGTAGGGGGCACTACAATGAGCAGTTCTTC
NA	TRBV9	TRBJ2-5	NA	16	CASSVAVTANQETQYF	TGTGCCAGCAGCGTAGCTGTGACAGCTAATCAAGAGACCCAGTACTTC
NA	TRBV5-6	TRBJ1-5	once	15	CASSYRQAGNQPQHF	TGTGCCAGCAGCTATCGACAGGCTGGCAATCAGCCCCAGCATTTT
NA	TRBV5-4	TRBJ2-1	NA	14	CASSLEAAYNEQFF	TGTGCCAGCAGCTTGGAGGCCGCCTACAATGAGCAGTTCTTC
NA	TRBV28	TRBJ1-2	NA	14	CASSRGSFRYGYTF	TGTGCCAGCAGTCGCGGATCATTTCGGTATGGCTACACCTTC
NA	TRBV18	TRBJ2-7	NA	13	CASFPTGAYEQYF	TGTGCCAGCTTCCCAACGGGGGCCTACGAGCAGTACTTC
TRBD1	TRBV6-1	TRBJ1-5	NA	14	CASSESGGKRPQHF	TGTGCCAGCAGTGAGTCAGGGGGAAAACGACCCCAGCATTTT
NA	TRBV7-8	TRBJ2-5	NA	12	CASSFTGSSQYF	TGTGCCAGCAGCTTTACAGGGTCGTCCCAGTACTTC
TRBD2	TRBV2	TRBJ2-2	NA	14	CASSVSGDTGELFF	TGTGCCAGCAGTGTTAGCGGGGACACCGGGGAGCTGTTTTTT